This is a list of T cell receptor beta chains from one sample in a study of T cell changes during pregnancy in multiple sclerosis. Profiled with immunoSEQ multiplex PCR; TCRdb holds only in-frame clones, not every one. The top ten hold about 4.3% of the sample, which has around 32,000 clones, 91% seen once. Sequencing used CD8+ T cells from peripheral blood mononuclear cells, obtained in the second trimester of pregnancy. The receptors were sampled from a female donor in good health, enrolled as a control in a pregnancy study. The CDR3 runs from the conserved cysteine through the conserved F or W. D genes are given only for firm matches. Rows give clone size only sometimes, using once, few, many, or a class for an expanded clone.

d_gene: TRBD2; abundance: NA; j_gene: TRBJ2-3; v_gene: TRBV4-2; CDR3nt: TGTGCCAGCAGCCAAGATTTTAGCGGGGGGGGCGCAGATACGCAGTATTTT; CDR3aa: CASSQDFSGGGADTQYF
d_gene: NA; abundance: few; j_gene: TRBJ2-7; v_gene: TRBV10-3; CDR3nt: TGTGCCATCACCCCAGGGGAAGCGTACGAGCAGTACTTC; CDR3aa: CAITPGEAYEQYF
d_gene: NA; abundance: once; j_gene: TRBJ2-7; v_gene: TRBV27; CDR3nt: TGTGCCAGCAGTTTAGGGACTGTCTACGAGCAGTACTTC; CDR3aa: CASSLGTVYEQYF
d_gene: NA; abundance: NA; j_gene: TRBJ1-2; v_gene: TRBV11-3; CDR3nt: TGTGCCAGCAGCTCTGAGACAGATAACTATGGCTACACCTTC; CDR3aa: CASSSETDNYGYTF
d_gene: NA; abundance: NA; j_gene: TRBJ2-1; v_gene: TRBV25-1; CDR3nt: TGTGCCAGCAGTGCCCTTTTCGGTGAGCAGTTCTTC; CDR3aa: CASSALFGEQFF
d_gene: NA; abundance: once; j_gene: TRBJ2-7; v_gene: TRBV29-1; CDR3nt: TGCAGCGTCGGACTGGACTCCTACGAGCAGTACTTC; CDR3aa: CSVGLDSYEQYF
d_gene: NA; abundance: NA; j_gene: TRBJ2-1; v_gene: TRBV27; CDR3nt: TGTGCCAGCAGTTTCGTAGGGGTTCAGTTCTTC; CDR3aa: CASSFVGVQFF
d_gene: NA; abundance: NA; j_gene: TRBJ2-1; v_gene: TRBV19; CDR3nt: TGTGCCAGTAGTATAAATCCTGCGCACGATGAGCAGTTCTTC; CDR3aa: CASSINPAHDEQFF
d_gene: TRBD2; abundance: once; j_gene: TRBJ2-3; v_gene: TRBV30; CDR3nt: TGTGCCTGGAGTGTAGGAGCGGGGGGGCGAGATACGCAGTATTTT; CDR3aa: CAWSVGAGGRDTQYF
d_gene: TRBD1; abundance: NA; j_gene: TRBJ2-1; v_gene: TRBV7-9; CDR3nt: TGTGCCAGCAGTCCCGTCTGGACAGGGGGCAATGAGCAGTTCTTC; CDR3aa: CASSPVWTGGNEQFF
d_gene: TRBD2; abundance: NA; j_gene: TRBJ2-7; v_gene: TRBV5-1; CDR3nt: TGCGCCAGCAGCTTGGAGCGGGAAGAATACGAGCAGTACTTC; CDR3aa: CASSLEREEYEQYF
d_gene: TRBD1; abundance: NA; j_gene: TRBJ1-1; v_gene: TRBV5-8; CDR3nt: TGTGCCAGCAGCTTGGCAGGGGGCATACTTGGGTTGACTGAAGCTTTCTTT; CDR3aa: CASSLAGGILGLTEAFF
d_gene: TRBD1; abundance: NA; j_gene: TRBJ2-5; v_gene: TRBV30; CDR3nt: TGTGCCTGGGAAGCCCCGAGGGGGCAGGAGACCCAGTACTTC; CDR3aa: CAWEAPRGQETQYF
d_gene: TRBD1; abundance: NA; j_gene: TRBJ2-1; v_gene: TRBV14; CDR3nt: TGTGCCAGCAGCCAAGAACCCCGGGACAGGTTTAACAATGAGCAGTTCTTC; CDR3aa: CASSQEPRDRFNNEQFF
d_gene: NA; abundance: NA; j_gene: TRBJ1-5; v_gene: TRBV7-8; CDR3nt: TGTGCCAGCAGCCCATCCGCGGGGGGGAATCAGCCCCAGCATTTT; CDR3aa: CASSPSAGGNQPQHF
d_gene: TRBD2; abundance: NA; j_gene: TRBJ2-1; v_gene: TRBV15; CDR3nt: TGTGCCACCAGCAGAGCCGGGACTAGCGTTGATGAGCAGTTCTTC; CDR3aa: CATSRAGTSVDEQFF
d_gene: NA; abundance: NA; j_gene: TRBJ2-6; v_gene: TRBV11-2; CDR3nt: TGTGCCAGCAGCCGGGACTTTGGGGCCAACGTCCTGACTTTC; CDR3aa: CASSRDFGANVLTF